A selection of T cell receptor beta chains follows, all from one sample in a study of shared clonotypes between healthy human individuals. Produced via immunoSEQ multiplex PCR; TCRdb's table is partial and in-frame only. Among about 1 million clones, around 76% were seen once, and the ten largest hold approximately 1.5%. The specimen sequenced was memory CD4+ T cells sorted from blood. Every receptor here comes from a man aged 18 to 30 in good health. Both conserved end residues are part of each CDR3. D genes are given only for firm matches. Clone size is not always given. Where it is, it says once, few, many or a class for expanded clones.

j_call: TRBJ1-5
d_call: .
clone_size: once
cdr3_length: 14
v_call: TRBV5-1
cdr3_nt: TGCGCCAGCAGCTTGGGGGCAGGGCAACAGCCCCAGCATTTT
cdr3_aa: CASSLGAGQQPQHF

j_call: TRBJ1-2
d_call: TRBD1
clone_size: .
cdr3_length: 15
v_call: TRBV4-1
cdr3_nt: TGCGCCAGCAGCCAAGGTAGCAGGGGGAACTATGGCTACACCTTC
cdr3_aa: CASSQGSRGNYGYTF

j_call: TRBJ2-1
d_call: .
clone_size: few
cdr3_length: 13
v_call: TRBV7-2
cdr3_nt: TGTGCCAGCAGCTTATCCTCTAACAATGAGCAGTTCTTC
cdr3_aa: CASSLSSNNEQFF

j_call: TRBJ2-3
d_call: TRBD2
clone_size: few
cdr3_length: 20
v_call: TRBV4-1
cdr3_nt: TGCGCCAGCAGCCATACTCCCGGGACTAGCGGGGGCCATCTCACAGATACGCAGTATTTT
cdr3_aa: CASSHTPGTSGGHLTDTQYF

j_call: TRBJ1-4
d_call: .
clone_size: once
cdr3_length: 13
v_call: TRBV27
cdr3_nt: TGTGCCAGCAGTTTCGTGAAGGTGCGAAAACTGTTTTTT
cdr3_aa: CASSFVKVRKLFF

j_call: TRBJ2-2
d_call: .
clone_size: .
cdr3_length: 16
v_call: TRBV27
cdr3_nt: TGTGCCAGCAGTGGACGGGACACCCGTCAGGGCGGGGAGCTGTTTTTT
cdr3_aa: CASSGRDTRQGGELFF

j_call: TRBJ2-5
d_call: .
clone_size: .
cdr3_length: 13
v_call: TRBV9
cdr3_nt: TGTGCCAGCAGCGTAGGGGCCCAAGAGACCCAGTACTTC
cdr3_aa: CASSVGAQETQYF

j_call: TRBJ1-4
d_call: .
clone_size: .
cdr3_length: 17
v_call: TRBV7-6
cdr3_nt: TGTGCCAGCAGCTTAATTCCGAGTGCCACTCAAAAGGAAAAACTGTTTTTT
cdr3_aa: CASSLIPSATQKEKLFF

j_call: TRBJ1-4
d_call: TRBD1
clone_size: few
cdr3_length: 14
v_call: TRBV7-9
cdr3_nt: TGTGCCAGCAGCCCTAGGACAGGGGATGAAAAACTGTTTTTT
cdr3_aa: CASSPRTGDEKLFF

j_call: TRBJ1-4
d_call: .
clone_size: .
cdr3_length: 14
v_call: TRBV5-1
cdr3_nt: TGCGCCAGCAGGTGGACAGTCGGGAAAGAAAAACTGTTTTTT
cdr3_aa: CASRWTVGKEKLFF

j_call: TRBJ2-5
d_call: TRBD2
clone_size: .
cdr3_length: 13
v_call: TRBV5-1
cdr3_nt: TGCGCCAGCACTAGCGGGTACCAAGAGACCCAGTACTTC
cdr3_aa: CASTSGYQETQYF

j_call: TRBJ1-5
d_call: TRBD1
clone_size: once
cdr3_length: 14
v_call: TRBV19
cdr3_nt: TGTGCCAGTAGTCTTCGGGACAGGGGTCAGCCCCAGCATTTT
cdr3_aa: CASSLRDRGQPQHF

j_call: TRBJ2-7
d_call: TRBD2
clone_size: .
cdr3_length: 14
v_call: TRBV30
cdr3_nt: TGTGCCTGGAGTGTGAGCGGGACCCTGTCCGAGCAGTACTTC
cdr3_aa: CAWSVSGTLSEQYF

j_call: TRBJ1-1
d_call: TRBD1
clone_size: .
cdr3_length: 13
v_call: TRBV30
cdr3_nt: TGTGCCAGAAGACAGGGGATGAACACTGAAGCTTTCTTT
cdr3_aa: CARRQGMNTEAFF

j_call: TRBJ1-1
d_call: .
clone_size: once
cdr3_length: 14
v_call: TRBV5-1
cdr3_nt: TGCGCCAGCAGAGGAGGAGGGGGGAACACTGAAGCTTTCTTT
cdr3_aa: CASRGGGGNTEAFF

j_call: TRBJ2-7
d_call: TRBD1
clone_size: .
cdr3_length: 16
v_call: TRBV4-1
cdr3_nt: TGCGCCAGCAGCCATCAAGGGACAGATAAAACCTACGAGCAGTACTTC
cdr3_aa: CASSHQGTDKTYEQYF

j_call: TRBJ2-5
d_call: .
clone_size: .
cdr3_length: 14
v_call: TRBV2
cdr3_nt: TGTGCCAGCAGTTCCTCTGCGACTAGTTTGACCCAGTACTTC
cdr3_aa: CASSSSATSLTQYF

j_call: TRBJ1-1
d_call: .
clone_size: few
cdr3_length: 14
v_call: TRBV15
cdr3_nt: TGTGCCACCAGCAGAGGAGAGGCCGGTGGTGAAGCTTTCTTT
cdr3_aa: CATSRGEAGGEAFF

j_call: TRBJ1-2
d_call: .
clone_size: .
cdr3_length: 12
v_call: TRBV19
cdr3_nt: TGTGCCAGTAGTATCCGTGAGGGGGGCTACACCTTC
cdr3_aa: CASSIREGGYTF